The 3 T cell receptor beta chains given below trace back to one sample, sequenced in a study of cytomegalovirus exposure and HLA in healthy donors. The PCR contained 60 Vbeta and 13 Jbeta primers. The protocol was immunoSEQ multiplex PCR, while the TCRdb copy is restricted to in-frame clones and leaves out a portion. The repertoire holds about 93,000 clones, with nearly 80% as singletons. The material sequenced was PBMCs. The receptors here all came from a woman between 35 and 50 years old in good health and CMV-seronegative.

The J gene is TRBJ2-6, the V gene TRBV10-1, with D possibly being TRBD2 (6 bases). CDR3 size: 16 residues. Germline loops: CDR1 WNHNN, CDR2 SYGVQD (reference sequence). V dropped 2 bases and J dropped 2 bases, with 10 bases sitting between them. DNA of the CDR3: TGCGCCAGCAGTGAGATGCGCGGGACTGGGGCCAACGTCCTGACTTTC. Protein product: CASSEMRGTGANVLTF.

This chain joins TRBV2 and TRBJ1-6; 10 bases map to TRBD1. This CDR3 is 16 amino acids long. V dropped 5 bases and J dropped 8; count of bases not matched to a gene: 9. Germline V CDR1 and CDR2: SNHLY, FYNNEI. CDR3 region: CASSPSGTGAYSPLHF. CDR3 in DNA: TGTGCCAGCAGTCCTTCTGGGACAGGGGCTTATTCACCCCTCCACTTT.

The gene calls are TRBV19 and TRBJ2-1; 8 bases fit TRBD1. V dropped 8 bases and J dropped 2; count of bases not matched to a gene: 8. CDR1 is LNHDA, CDR2 SQIVND, per germline (reference sequence). CDR3 length: 15 amino acids. The CDR3, as DNA: TGTGCCAGTCGCCCCGGACAGGGACCCTACAATGAGCAGTTCTTC. This gives the protein CASRPGQGPYNEQFF.